This is a list of T cell receptor beta chains from one sample in a study of OX40 agonist ivuxolimab in advanced cancers. Only in-frame clones appear in the TCRdb table, and some are missing; sequencing was by immunoSEQ multiplex PCR. The sample includes tens of thousands of clones, roughly nine tenths of them seen just once. This specimen consisted of CD4+ or CD8+ T cells sorted from blood, obtained in a trial of the OX40 agonist ivuxolimab. The receptors were sampled from an adult with an advanced solid tumor such as melanoma, head and neck, liver or kidney cancer. CDR3s include the opening cysteine and the closing phenylalanine or tryptophan. Each record gives: D gene, J gene, clone size, V gene, CDR3 DNA, CDR3 protein. D genes are given only for firm matches. Clone size is shown for a subset of rows, as once, few, many or a class of expanded clone.

d_call: -; j_call: TRBJ2-1; clone_size: -; v_call: TRBV6-4; cdr3_nt: TGTGCCAGCGCATCAGGGACTGGTGGGGATGAGCAGTTCTTC; cdr3_aa: CASASGTGGDEQFF
d_call: -; j_call: TRBJ1-1; clone_size: medium-sized; v_call: TRBV13; cdr3_nt: TGTGCCAGCAGCTTAGGCGGTCATTTTGAGCATTTCTTT; cdr3_aa: CASSLGGHFEHFF
d_call: -; j_call: TRBJ1-5; clone_size: -; v_call: TRBV6-1; cdr3_nt: TGTGCCAGCAGTGAAGTTCAGCCCCAGCATTTT; cdr3_aa: CASSEVQPQHF
d_call: -; j_call: TRBJ2-2; clone_size: -; v_call: TRBV7-9; cdr3_nt: TGTGCCAGCAGCCCGTCGGGGGGCCTCAACACCGGGGAGCTGTTTTTT; cdr3_aa: CASSPSGGLNTGELFF
d_call: -; j_call: TRBJ1-1; clone_size: -; v_call: TRBV11-2; cdr3_nt: TGTGCCAGCAGCTTAGATAGTTTAGGGTTTGGCGTTGAAGCTTTCTTT; cdr3_aa: CASSLDSLGFGVEAFF
d_call: TRBD1; j_call: TRBJ1-1; clone_size: once; v_call: TRBV5-1; cdr3_nt: TGCGCCAGCAGTTGGACAGGGCTGAACACTGAAGCTTTCTTT; cdr3_aa: CASSWTGLNTEAFF
d_call: -; j_call: TRBJ2-7; clone_size: -; v_call: TRBV11-2; cdr3_nt: TGTGCCAGCAGCTTAGGTGGGCAGGTTTACGAGCAGTACTTC; cdr3_aa: CASSLGGQVYEQYF
d_call: -; j_call: TRBJ2-3; clone_size: once; v_call: TRBV7-9; cdr3_nt: TGTGCCAGCAGCCCCCCCCGCGGAGTAGATACGCAGTATTTT; cdr3_aa: CASSPPRGVDTQYF
d_call: TRBD1; j_call: TRBJ2-1; clone_size: -; v_call: TRBV4-1; cdr3_nt: TGCGCCAGCAGCCCTGAAACGGGACAGCTTCTCGCTGCCGAATACAATGAGCAGTTCTTC; cdr3_aa: CASSPETGQLLAAEYNEQFF
d_call: -; j_call: TRBJ1-1; clone_size: -; v_call: TRBV13; cdr3_nt: TGTGCCAGCAGCTTAGTAGGGCCTCTTCCCTTT; cdr3_aa: CASSLVGPLPF
d_call: -; j_call: TRBJ1-1; clone_size: -; v_call: TRBV5-5; cdr3_nt: TGTGCCAGCAGCTCTCCTGTTCAGCCACAGAACACTGAAGCTTTCTTT; cdr3_aa: CASSSPVQPQNTEAFF
d_call: -; j_call: TRBJ2-3; clone_size: -; v_call: TRBV7-9; cdr3_nt: TGTGCCAGCAGCTCCCCACTCACAGATACGCAGTATTTT; cdr3_aa: CASSSPLTDTQYF
d_call: -; j_call: TRBJ2-2; clone_size: -; v_call: TRBV4-1; cdr3_nt: TGCGCCAGCAGCCAAGATCTGTACACCGGGGAGCTGTTTTTT; cdr3_aa: CASSQDLYTGELFF
d_call: -; j_call: TRBJ1-1; clone_size: -; v_call: TRBV10-3; cdr3_nt: TGTGCCATTAACCAGGGTGGGACTGAAGCTTTCTTT; cdr3_aa: CAINQGGTEAFF
d_call: TRBD1; j_call: TRBJ2-7; clone_size: -; v_call: TRBV7-3; cdr3_nt: TGTGCCAGCAGCTTTGGGACAGGCCCTTACGAGCAGTACTTC; cdr3_aa: CASSFGTGPYEQYF
d_call: TRBD1; j_call: TRBJ2-5; clone_size: -; v_call: TRBV7-9; cdr3_nt: TGTGCCAGCAGCTTATACGACAGGGGTCAGGAGACCCAGTACTTC; cdr3_aa: CASSLYDRGQETQYF
d_call: -; j_call: TRBJ1-6; clone_size: -; v_call: TRBV10-3; cdr3_nt: TGTGCCACCTTCATCCCCTCTGGGGACCTCCACTTT; cdr3_aa: CATFIPSGDLHF
d_call: TRBD1; j_call: TRBJ1-1; clone_size: -; v_call: TRBV19; cdr3_nt: TGTGCCACCCCGCTGGGGGGGGACAGGGGCACTGAAGCTTTCTTT; cdr3_aa: CATPLGGDRGTEAFF
d_call: -; j_call: TRBJ2-7; clone_size: -; v_call: TRBV28; cdr3_nt: TGTGCCAGCAGTTCCAACTTAGCGGTTACCTTCTACGAGCAGTACTTC; cdr3_aa: CASSSNLAVTFYEQYF
d_call: -; j_call: TRBJ1-3; clone_size: -; v_call: TRBV5-6; cdr3_nt: TGTGCCAGCTTAGAGGGCACCTCTGGAAACACCATATATTTT; cdr3_aa: CASLEGTSGNTIYF
d_call: -; j_call: TRBJ1-1; clone_size: -; v_call: TRBV27; cdr3_nt: TGTGCCAGCAGTCTTTACCCAGGGGTAGTGAACACTGAAGCTTTCTTT; cdr3_aa: CASSLYPGVVNTEAFF
d_call: -; j_call: TRBJ1-1; clone_size: few; v_call: TRBV7-3; cdr3_nt: TGTGCCAGCAGCTTATTGGGTCGGGGCTCGGCTTTCTTT; cdr3_aa: CASSLLGRGSAFF
d_call: -; j_call: TRBJ2-1; clone_size: -; v_call: TRBV6-5; cdr3_nt: TGTGCCAGCCGCGGACCGGGGAATGAGCAGTTCTTC; cdr3_aa: CASRGPGNEQFF
d_call: TRBD1; j_call: TRBJ1-1; clone_size: few; v_call: TRBV7-6; cdr3_nt: TGTGCCAGCAGCCCCCACGAGGGGGCCACTGAAGCTTTCTTT; cdr3_aa: CASSPHEGATEAFF
d_call: -; j_call: TRBJ2-7; clone_size: -; v_call: TRBV2; cdr3_nt: TGTGCCAGCAGTGGGTTCAGATCAGGGCAGTACTTC; cdr3_aa: CASSGFRSGQYF
d_call: TRBD2; j_call: TRBJ2-1; clone_size: -; v_call: TRBV7-2; cdr3_nt: TGTGCCAGCGGATCGACGTGGGCGGGGGGGCCACATGAGCAGTTCTTC; cdr3_aa: CASGSTWAGGPHEQFF
d_call: -; j_call: TRBJ1-1; clone_size: -; v_call: TRBV27; cdr3_nt: TGTGCCAGCAGTTTGGGGGGGAACACTGAAGCTTTCTTT; cdr3_aa: CASSLGGNTEAFF
d_call: -; j_call: TRBJ2-7; clone_size: -; v_call: TRBV10-3; cdr3_nt: TGTGCCATCAGTGAGTCGAGGGACATAGCCTACGAGCAGTACTTC; cdr3_aa: CAISESRDIAYEQYF
d_call: TRBD1; j_call: TRBJ2-1; clone_size: few; v_call: TRBV6-4; cdr3_nt: TGTGCCAGCAGTGATGCCCCGACAGGGTTACCCAATGAGCAGTTCTTC; cdr3_aa: CASSDAPTGLPNEQFF
d_call: -; j_call: TRBJ1-1; clone_size: -; v_call: TRBV18; cdr3_nt: TGTGCCAGCTCACCACGCAGGGCAAACACTGAAGCTTTCTTT; cdr3_aa: CASSPRRANTEAFF
d_call: -; j_call: TRBJ1-2; clone_size: -; v_call: TRBV2; cdr3_nt: TGTGCCAGCAGTGAAGGGGCAGGTCTGAGCTACACCTTC; cdr3_aa: CASSEGAGLSYTF
d_call: -; j_call: TRBJ2-1; clone_size: -; v_call: TRBV5-8; cdr3_nt: TGTGCCAGCAGCTTCGAGGTTACAATAGATGAGCAGTTCTTC; cdr3_aa: CASSFEVTIDEQFF
d_call: -; j_call: TRBJ1-2; clone_size: -; v_call: TRBV10-3; cdr3_nt: TGTGCCACCCTTCCCCCTTCGGACGGCGAATATGGCTACACCTTC; cdr3_aa: CATLPPSDGEYGYTF
d_call: TRBD1; j_call: TRBJ1-4; clone_size: -; v_call: TRBV27; cdr3_nt: TGTGCCAGCAGTCGCGGACAGGGGGTGGATCAGGAACTGTTTTTT; cdr3_aa: CASSRGQGVDQELFF
d_call: TRBD1; j_call: TRBJ1-1; clone_size: -; v_call: TRBV29-1; cdr3_nt: TGCAGCGTTGTAGGTTGGGAGGGGGCCTGGACTGAAGCTTTCTTT; cdr3_aa: CSVVGWEGAWTEAFF
d_call: TRBD1; j_call: TRBJ2-5; clone_size: -; v_call: TRBV27; cdr3_nt: TGTGCCAGCAGTTTATCGTTTAGGACAGGGGATGGAGGAGAGACCCAGTACTTC; cdr3_aa: CASSLSFRTGDGGETQYF
d_call: -; j_call: TRBJ1-4; clone_size: -; v_call: TRBV5-6; cdr3_nt: TGTGCCAGCAGCTTGGGTGGGTTGGAACAGACTACGTTTTTT; cdr3_aa: CASSLGGLEQTTFF
d_call: -; j_call: TRBJ2-5; clone_size: -; v_call: TRBV28; cdr3_nt: TGTGCCAGCAGTTTATCCGAAAGGGCCCAGTACCAAGAGACCCAGTACTTC; cdr3_aa: CASSLSERAQYQETQYF
d_call: -; j_call: TRBJ2-7; clone_size: -; v_call: TRBV9; cdr3_nt: TGTGCCAGCAGCCCGGGTCTTTCCTACGAGCAGTACTTC; cdr3_aa: CASSPGLSYEQYF
d_call: TRBD1; j_call: TRBJ2-1; clone_size: -; v_call: TRBV5-8; cdr3_nt: TGTGCCAGCAGCTTGGGGCAGGGGGCGCGCAATGAGCAGTTCTTC; cdr3_aa: CASSLGQGARNEQFF
d_call: TRBD1; j_call: TRBJ1-2; clone_size: -; v_call: TRBV13; cdr3_nt: TGTGCCAGCAGCCCCCTCCGGGACAGGGGGAGTTCTAACTATGGCTACACCTTC; cdr3_aa: CASSPLRDRGSSNYGYTF
d_call: TRBD1; j_call: TRBJ1-4; clone_size: -; v_call: TRBV7-6; cdr3_nt: TGTGCCAGCAGCTTTGGGACAGGAGCAAAACTGTTTTTT; cdr3_aa: CASSFGTGAKLFF
d_call: TRBD1; j_call: TRBJ1-5; clone_size: once; v_call: TRBV27; cdr3_nt: TGTGCCCGAAACCGGGACAGCGATACCATTAGCAATCAGCCCCAGCATTTT; cdr3_aa: CARNRDSDTISNQPQHF
d_call: -; j_call: TRBJ2-1; clone_size: -; v_call: TRBV13; cdr3_nt: TGTGCCAGCAGCTTAGTCTCTCCGTTCGCGGACCGAGTAGAGCAGTTCTTC; cdr3_aa: CASSLVSPFADRVEQFF
d_call: TRBD2; j_call: TRBJ2-3; clone_size: -; v_call: TRBV7-2; cdr3_nt: TGTGCCAGCAGCTTGTCTAGCGGGGGGTGGGGCACAGATACGCAGTATTTT; cdr3_aa: CASSLSSGGWGTDTQYF
d_call: -; j_call: TRBJ2-7; clone_size: -; v_call: TRBV11-2; cdr3_nt: TGTGCCAGCAGCTTAGATCACTCATACGAGCAGTACTTC; cdr3_aa: CASSLDHSYEQYF
d_call: TRBD1; j_call: TRBJ1-5; clone_size: few; v_call: TRBV7-6; cdr3_nt: TGTGCCAGCAGCCCTACAGGGGACAGCAATCAGCCCCAGCATTTT; cdr3_aa: CASSPTGDSNQPQHF
d_call: -; j_call: TRBJ2-7; clone_size: -; v_call: TRBV9; cdr3_nt: TGTGCCAGCAGCGCTCCGGGGACTCCTTCCTACGAGCAGTACTTC; cdr3_aa: CASSAPGTPSYEQYF
d_call: -; j_call: TRBJ1-6; clone_size: -; v_call: TRBV14; cdr3_nt: TGTGCCAGCAGCCAAGGGGGACACCTTAATTCACCCCTCCACTTT; cdr3_aa: CASSQGGHLNSPLHF
d_call: -; j_call: TRBJ2-7; clone_size: -; v_call: TRBV4-1; cdr3_nt: TGCGCCAGCAGCCATCCCGGGACTTTTGCCTACGAGCAGTACTTC; cdr3_aa: CASSHPGTFAYEQYF
d_call: -; j_call: TRBJ1-1; clone_size: -; v_call: TRBV11-2; cdr3_nt: TGTGCCAGCAGCTTAGTGCAGGTAGTGATAGGAGGGACTGAAGCTTTCTTT; cdr3_aa: CASSLVQVVIGGTEAFF
d_call: -; j_call: TRBJ2-1; clone_size: once; v_call: TRBV11-2; cdr3_nt: TGTGCCAGCAGCCTCAGGGATGAGCAGTTCTTC; cdr3_aa: CASSLRDEQFF
d_call: -; j_call: TRBJ2-7; clone_size: -; v_call: TRBV28; cdr3_nt: TGTGCCAGCAGTTTGGCGGAGGACCAATCCTACGAGCAGTACTTC; cdr3_aa: CASSLAEDQSYEQYF
d_call: -; j_call: TRBJ1-4; clone_size: -; v_call: TRBV2; cdr3_nt: TGTGCCAGCATTGGAGAAAAACTGTTTTTT; cdr3_aa: CASIGEKLFF
d_call: -; j_call: TRBJ2-2; clone_size: -; v_call: TRBV4-1; cdr3_nt: TGCGCCAGCAGGGACTACACCGGGGAGCTGTTTTTT; cdr3_aa: CASRDYTGELFF
d_call: -; j_call: TRBJ2-3; clone_size: -; v_call: TRBV7-6; cdr3_nt: TGTGCCAGCAGCCCCCTTTTGGGGGGCTTAGTGACAGATACGCAGTATTTT; cdr3_aa: CASSPLLGGLVTDTQYF
d_call: TRBD1; j_call: TRBJ1-2; clone_size: -; v_call: TRBV7-2; cdr3_nt: TGTGCCAGCAGCTGGGTAACCGGGACAGGGGGTGGCTACACCTTC; cdr3_aa: CASSWVTGTGGGYTF
d_call: TRBD2; j_call: TRBJ2-1; clone_size: -; v_call: TRBV7-3; cdr3_nt: TGTGCCAGCAGCCGACTAGCGGGGTCCTCCTACAATGAGCAGTTCTTC; cdr3_aa: CASSRLAGSSYNEQFF
d_call: -; j_call: TRBJ1-1; clone_size: many; v_call: TRBV28; cdr3_nt: TGTGCCAGCAGCTCAGTGATGAACACTGAAGCTTTCTTT; cdr3_aa: CASSSVMNTEAFF
d_call: TRBD1; j_call: TRBJ1-2; clone_size: -; v_call: TRBV6-5; cdr3_nt: TGTGCCAGCGGACAGGGGAACTATGGCTACACCTTC; cdr3_aa: CASGQGNYGYTF